These 9 T cell receptor beta chains came from one sample sequenced in a study of identical twins. MiXCR, run by TCRdb on the 5' RACE reads, gives a single entry per CDR3 protein. The sample includes about 690,000 distinct CDR3 sequences, about 20% of them seen just once. The sample also formed part of further work on T cells expressing NK-cell markers.

Sequenced material: PBMCs. Receptor source: a woman between 18 and 30 years old in good health.

The genes are TRBV15 and TRBJ2-2; D might be TRBD1 (6 bases). There are 15 residues in the CDR3. The V gene lost 0 bases and the J gene lost 6 bases, with 11 bases spanning the gap. Germline CDR1 reads LNHNV; CDR2 reads YYDKDF (reference sequence). This chain's CDR3 is CATSRDARGSGELFF. As DNA, the CDR3 is TGTGCCACCAGCAGAGACGCCAGGGGATCCGGGGAGCTGTTTTTT.

This clonotype has a handful of counts. The chain uses TRBV20-1 and TRBJ2-4, with D possibly being TRBD1 (6 bases). Germline V gives CDR1 DFQATT, CDR2 SNEGSKA (reference sequence). The CDR3 totals 14 residues. V lost 5 bases and J lost 1, with 12 bases in between. CDR3 in DNA: TGCAGTGCTTTCGTAAGGGGGGCCAAAAACATTCAGTACTTC. It translates to CSAFVRGAKNIQYF.

The chain has TRBV7-8 and TRBJ2-7; 8 positions agree with TRBD1. Germline V CDR1 and CDR2: SGHVS, FQNEAQ. The CDR3 has 15 residues. The V segment lost 7 bases and the J segment 3 bases; nucleotides outside the gene matches: 11. CDR3: CASTPQGAIVYEQYF. CDR3 nucleotides: TGTGCCAGCACTCCTCAGGGGGCGATAGTCTACGAGCAGTACTTC.

This clonotype has more than one count but fewer than ten. The CDR3 sequence: CASSQGQVDNSPLHF. In DNA form, the CDR3 reads TGCGCCAGCAGCCAAGGGCAGGTTGATAATTCACCCCTCCACTTT. This sequence joins TRBV4-3 and TRBJ1-6; D is uncertain. V was shortened by 1 base and J by 5 bases, with 9 bases between the two germline ends. Germline loops: CDR1 LGHNA, CDR2 YSLEER. The CDR3 runs to 15 residues.

About this clonotype: Compared with germline, one end of the junction differs, possibly owing to a read error. The rearrangement joins TRBV5-5 to TRBJ2-1; D perhaps matches TRBD1 (6 bases). CDR3 length: 13 amino acids. CDR1 is SGHKS, CDR2 YYEKEE, per germline (reference sequence). Written as DNA, the CDR3 is TGTGCCAGGAGCTTGGGGGCGGAGCGTGAGCAGTTCTTC. This sequence encodes CARSLGAEREQFF.

There are a few counts of this clonotype. The chain couples TRBV5-1 to TRBJ1-5; D may be TRBD1 (5 bases). Germline CDR1 and CDR2: SGHRS and YFSETQ. This CDR3 has 14 amino acids. The ends were cut back, 3 bases at V and 5 bases at J, with 12 bases in the middle. CDR3 coding DNA: TGCGCCAGCAGCTCTACAGGTCTAGATCAGCCCCAGCATTTT. Protein product: CASSSTGLDQPQHF.

This clonotype was observed many times. J is TRBJ2-7 and V is TRBV20-1, with 8 nucleotides matching TRBD2. CDR1 is DFQATT, CDR2 SNEGSKA, per germline (reference sequence). The CDR3 consists of 17 residues. The V gene end was trimmed by 6 bases and the J gene end by 0 bases; junction bases not matched to a gene: 16. CDR3 bases: TGCAGTGCCCGTTGGATGGGGCGGGGGGTCGTCTCCTACGAGCAGTACTTC. Encoded protein: CSARWMGRGVVSYEQYF.

This clonotype was detected many times. The chain recombines TRBV10-3 with TRBJ2-1, with 11 bases matching TRBD2. CDR1 and CDR2 (germline): ENHRY, SYGVKD. CDR3 length equals 15 residues. V lost 8 bases and J lost 1; bases outside the gene matches: 4. The CDR3: CAIGLAGGSYNEQFF. The CDR3 region has the DNA TGTGCCATCGGTCTAGCGGGAGGATCCTACAATGAGCAGTTCTTC.

This clonotype was recorded many times. The genes are TRBV20-1 and TRBJ2-3; TRBD2 matches at 7 bases. CDR3 length: 15 amino acids. Per germline, CDR1 DFQATT and CDR2 SNEGSKA (reference sequence). Trimming cost V 0 bases and J 3 bases; bases outside gene matches: 6. The DNA of the CDR3 is TGCAGTGCTAGAGAGCTAGCGGCCGGGACAGATACGCAGTATTTT. Amino acids: CSARELAAGTDTQYF.